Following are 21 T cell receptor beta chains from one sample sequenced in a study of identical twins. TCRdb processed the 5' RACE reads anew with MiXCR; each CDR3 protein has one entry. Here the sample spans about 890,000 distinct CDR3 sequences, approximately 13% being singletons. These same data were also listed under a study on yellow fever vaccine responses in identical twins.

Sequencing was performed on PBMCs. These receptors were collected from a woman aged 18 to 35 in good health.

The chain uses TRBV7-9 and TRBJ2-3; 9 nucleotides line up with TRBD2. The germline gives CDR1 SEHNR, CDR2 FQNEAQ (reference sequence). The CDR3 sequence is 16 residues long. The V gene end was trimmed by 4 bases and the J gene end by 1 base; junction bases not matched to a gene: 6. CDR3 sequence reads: CASSYKASGGTDTQYF. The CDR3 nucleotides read TGTGCCAGCAGCTATAAAGCTAGCGGGGGCACAGATACGCAGTATTTT. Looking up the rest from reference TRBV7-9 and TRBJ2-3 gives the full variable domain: DTGVSQNPRHKITKRGQNVTFRCDPISEHNRLYWYRQTLGQGPEFLTYFQNEAQLEKSRLLSDRFSAERPKGSFSTLEIQRTEQGDSAMYLCASSYKASGGTDTQYFGPGTRLTVL.

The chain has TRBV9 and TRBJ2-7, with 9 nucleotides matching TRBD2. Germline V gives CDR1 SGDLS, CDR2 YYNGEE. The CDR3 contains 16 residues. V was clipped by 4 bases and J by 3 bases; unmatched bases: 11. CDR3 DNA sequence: TGTGCCAGCAGCCCAAAGGGAGGACTAGCGAACTACGAGCAGTACTTC. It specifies CASSPKGGLANYEQYF.

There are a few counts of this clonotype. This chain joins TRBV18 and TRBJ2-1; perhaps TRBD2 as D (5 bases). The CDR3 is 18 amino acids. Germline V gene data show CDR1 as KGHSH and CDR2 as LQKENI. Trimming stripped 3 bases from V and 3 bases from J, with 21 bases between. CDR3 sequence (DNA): TGTGCCAGCTCACCCCCCTCCGGGAATCCCCCCCTCTACAATGAGCAGTTCTTC. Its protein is CASSPPSGNPPLYNEQFF.

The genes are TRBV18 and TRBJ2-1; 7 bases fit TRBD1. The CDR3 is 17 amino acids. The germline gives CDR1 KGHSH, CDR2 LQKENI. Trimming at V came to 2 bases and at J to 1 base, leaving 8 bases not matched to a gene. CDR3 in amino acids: CASSPDRARLSYNEQFF. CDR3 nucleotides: TGTGCCAGCTCACCAGACAGGGCCCGCCTATCCTACAATGAGCAGTTCTTC.

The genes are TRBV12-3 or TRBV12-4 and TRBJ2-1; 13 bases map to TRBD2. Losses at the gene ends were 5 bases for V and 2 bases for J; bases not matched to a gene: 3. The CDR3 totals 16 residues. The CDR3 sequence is CASSQLAGGPYNEQFF. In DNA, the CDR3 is TGTGCCAGCAGTCAACTAGCGGGAGGGCCCTACAATGAGCAGTTCTTC.

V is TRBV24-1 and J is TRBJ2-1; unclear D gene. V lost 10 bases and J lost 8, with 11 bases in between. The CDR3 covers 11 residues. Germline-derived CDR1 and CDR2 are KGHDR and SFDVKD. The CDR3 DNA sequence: TGTGCCACAGGCCTCGCGGATGAGCAGTTCTTC. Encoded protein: CATGLADEQFF.

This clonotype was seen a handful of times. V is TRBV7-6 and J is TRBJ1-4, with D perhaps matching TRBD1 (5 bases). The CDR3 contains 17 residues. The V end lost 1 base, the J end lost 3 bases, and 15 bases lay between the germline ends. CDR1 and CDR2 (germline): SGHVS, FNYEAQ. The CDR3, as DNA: TGTGCCAGCAGCTTAGTGGGACCTTCTTCGCCTAATGAAAAACTGTTTTTT. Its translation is CASSLVGPSSPNEKLFF.

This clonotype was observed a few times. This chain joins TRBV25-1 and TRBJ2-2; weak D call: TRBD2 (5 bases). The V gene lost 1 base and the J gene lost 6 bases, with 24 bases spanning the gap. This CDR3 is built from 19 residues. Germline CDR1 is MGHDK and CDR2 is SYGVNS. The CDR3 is CASSEFLEKVEVYAGELFF. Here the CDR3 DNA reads TGTGCCAGCAGTGAATTTCTCGAAAAGGTGGAGGTTTACGCCGGGGAGCTGTTTTTT.

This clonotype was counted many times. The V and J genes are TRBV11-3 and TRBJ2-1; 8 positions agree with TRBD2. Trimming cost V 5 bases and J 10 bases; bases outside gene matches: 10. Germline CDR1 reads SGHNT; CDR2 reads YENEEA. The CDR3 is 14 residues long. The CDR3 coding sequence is TGTGCCAGCAGCCACATGAGCGGGGGAGACGAGCAGTTCTTC. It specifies CASSHMSGGDEQFF.

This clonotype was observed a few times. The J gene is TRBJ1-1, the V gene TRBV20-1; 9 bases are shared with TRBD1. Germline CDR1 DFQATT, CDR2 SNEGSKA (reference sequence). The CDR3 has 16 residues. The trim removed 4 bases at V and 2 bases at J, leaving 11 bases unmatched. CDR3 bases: TGCAGTGCTACCGGGACAGGGTCGGTAATCAACACTGAAGCTTTCTTT. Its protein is CSATGTGSVINTEAFF.

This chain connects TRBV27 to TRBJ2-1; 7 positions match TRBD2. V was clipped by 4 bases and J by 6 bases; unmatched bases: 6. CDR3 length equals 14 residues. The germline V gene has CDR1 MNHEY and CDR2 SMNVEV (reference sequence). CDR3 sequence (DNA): TGTGCCAGCAGTTCCCGCGGGACTACCAATGAGCAGTTCTTC. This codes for CASSSRGTTNEQFF.

CDR3 loop: CSARDHVTSINEQFF. The CDR3 region has the DNA TGCAGTGCTAGAGATCACGTGACTAGCATCAATGAGCAGTTCTTC. The chain has TRBV20-1 and TRBJ2-1; 7 bases are a match to TRBD2. Germline V gene lookup returns CDR1 DFQATT and CDR2 SNEGSKA (reference sequence). The trim removed 0 bases at V and 6 bases at J, leaving 8 bases unmatched. The CDR3 spans 15 residues.

The CDR3 DNA follows: TGTGCCAGCAGTGACTCGGGGGGGGCGCAGTATTTT. It translates to CASSDSGGAQYF. The V call is TRBV6-4, the J call TRBJ2-3, with TRBD2 matching 7 bases. Germline V gene data show CDR1 as MRHNA and CDR2 as SNTAGT. Trimming removed 0 bases from V and 10 bases from J; junction bases left unmatched: 1. The CDR3 contains 12 residues.

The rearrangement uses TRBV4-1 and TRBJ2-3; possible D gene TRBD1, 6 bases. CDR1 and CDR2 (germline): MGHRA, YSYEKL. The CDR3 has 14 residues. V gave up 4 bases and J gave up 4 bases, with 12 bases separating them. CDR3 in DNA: TGCGCCAGCAGCCCAGGGGTGATGGCAGATACGCAGTATTTT. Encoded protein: CASSPGVMADTQYF.

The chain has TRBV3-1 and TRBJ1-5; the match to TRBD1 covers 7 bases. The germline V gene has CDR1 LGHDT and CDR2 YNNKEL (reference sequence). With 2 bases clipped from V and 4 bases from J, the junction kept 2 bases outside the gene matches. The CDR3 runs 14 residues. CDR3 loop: CASSQTGQNQPQHF. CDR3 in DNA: TGTGCCAGCAGCCAAACGGGACAGAATCAGCCCCAGCATTTT.

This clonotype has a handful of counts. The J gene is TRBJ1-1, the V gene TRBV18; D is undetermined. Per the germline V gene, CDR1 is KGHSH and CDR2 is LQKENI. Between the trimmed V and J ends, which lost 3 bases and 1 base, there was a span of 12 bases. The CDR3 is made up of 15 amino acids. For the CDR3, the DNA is TGTGCCAGCTCACCGGGTGTGGCGACGAACACTGAAGCTTTCTTT. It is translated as CASSPGVATNTEAFF.

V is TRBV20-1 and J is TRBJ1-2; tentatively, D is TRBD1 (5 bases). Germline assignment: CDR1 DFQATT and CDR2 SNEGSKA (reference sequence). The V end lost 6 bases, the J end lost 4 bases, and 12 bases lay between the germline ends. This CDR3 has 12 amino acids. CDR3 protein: CSASRDGYGYTF. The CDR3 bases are TGCAGTGCGTCCCGGGACGGCTATGGCTACACCTTC.

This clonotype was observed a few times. DNA of the CDR3: TGTGCCAGCACTGGGACAGGGAAGGGCGAGCAGTACGTC. Translated: CASTGTGKGEQYV. The chain combines TRBV6-2 or TRBV6-3 with TRBJ2-7, with 9 bases identical to TRBD1. CDR3 length: 13 residues. CDR1 and CDR2 from the germline V gene are MNHEY and SVGEGT. V shed 7 bases and J 6 bases; nucleotides not matched to a gene: 7.

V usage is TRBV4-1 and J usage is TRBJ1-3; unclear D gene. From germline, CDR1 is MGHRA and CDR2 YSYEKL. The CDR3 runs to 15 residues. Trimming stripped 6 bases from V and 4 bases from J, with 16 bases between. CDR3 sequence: CASRSDGVMGNTIYF. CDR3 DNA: TGCGCCAGCAGGTCCGACGGAGTGATGGGAAACACCATATATTTT.

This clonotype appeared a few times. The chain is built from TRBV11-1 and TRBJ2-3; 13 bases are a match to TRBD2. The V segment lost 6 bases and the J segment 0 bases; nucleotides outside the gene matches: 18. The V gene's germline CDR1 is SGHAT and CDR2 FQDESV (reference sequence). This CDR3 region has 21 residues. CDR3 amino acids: CASSLRELGTSGVTSTDTQYF. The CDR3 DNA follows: TGTGCCAGCAGTTTACGGGAACTCGGGACTAGCGGGGTTACTAGCACAGATACGCAGTATTTT.

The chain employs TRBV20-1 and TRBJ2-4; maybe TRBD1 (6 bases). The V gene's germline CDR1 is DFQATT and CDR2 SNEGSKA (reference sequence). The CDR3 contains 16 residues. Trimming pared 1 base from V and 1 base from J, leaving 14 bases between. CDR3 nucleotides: TGCAGTGCTAGAGGCACCGGGACATGGGCCAAAAACATTCAGTACTTC. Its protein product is CSARGTGTWAKNIQYF.